The entry below describes one TCR beta chain. Its antigen is not identified. The data are from a study of cytomegalovirus exposure and HLA in healthy donors. Study results and limitations: Despite most TCR sequences being rare, some public TCRs occurred in many donors. It was assumed in the presence/absence analyses that sequencing depth was roughly uniform across donors. The availability of immune exposure information extended only to CMV serostatus.

The PCR was carried out with 60 Vbeta primers and 13 Jbeta primers. TCRdb keeps only in-frame clones here, not all; method: immunoSEQ multiplex PCR. Of about 150,000 clones listed, 60% to 80% are singletons. The clonotype comes from a woman in her 30s in good health and CMV-seronegative. Material for sequencing was PBMCs.

DNA of the CDR3: TGTGCCAGCAGCCCACTAGCGGGGGGTAACGAGCAGTACTTC. Its protein product is CASSPLAGGNEQYF. The gene calls are TRBV7-3 and TRBJ2-5, with 12 bases identical to TRBD2. The end of the DNA fits TRBJ2-7 better, so the J call may be wrong. This CDR3 is built from 14 residues. CDR1 is SGHTA and CDR2 is FQGTGA in the germline V gene.